The 4 T cell receptor beta chains given below trace back to one sample, sequenced in a study of CXCR3-negative and CXCR3-positive naive CD8 T cells. With UMI labels, 5' RACE was used to prepare the TRB cDNA libraries. After re-calling the 5' RACE reads, TCRdb lists one entry per CDR3 protein, DNA absent. The table lists about 43,000 distinct CDR3 sequences. The sequencing sample was made of memory CD8+ T cells from blood. Source of these receptors: a human donor in good health. Some clones in this sample may be carry-over from other donors' samples.

The chain couples TRBV19 to TRBJ1-1. The CDR3 loop spans 13 amino acids. Germline V gives CDR1 LNHDA, CDR2 SQIVND (reference sequence). CDR3 residues: CASSTSRLAEAFF.

This rearrangement joins TRBV25-1 to TRBJ2-3; the TRBD1 assignment by TCRdb is unverifiable without DNA. The CDR3 is 14 residues long. The germline V gene has CDR1 MGHDK and CDR2 SYGVNS. The CDR3 loop is CASSSDRVGDTQYF. The entire variable domain, with the rest obtained from reference TRBV25-1 and TRBJ2-3, is as follows: EADIYQTPRYLVIGTGKKITLECSQTMGHDKMYWYQQDPGMELHLIHYSYGVNSTEKGDLSSESTVSRIRTEHFPLTLESARPSHTSQYLCASSSDRVGDTQYFGPGTRLTVL.

The chain combines TRBV19 with TRBJ2-7; lacking DNA, the TRBD1 call made by TCRdb goes unchecked. Germline CDR1 is LNHDA and CDR2 is SQIVND (reference sequence). CDR3 length: 17 residues. CDR3 region: CASSTLVSGDISYEQYF.

The CDR3 protein is CSIGTFLDGELFF. The chain recombines TRBV29-1 with TRBJ2-2; with no DNA, the TCRdb D assignment of TRBD1 cannot be verified. The V gene's germline CDR1 is SQVTM and CDR2 ANQGSEA. This CDR3 contains 13 residues.